This passage covers 8 T cell receptor beta chains from one sample sequenced in a study of blood T cell repertoires in COVID-19. Only in-frame clones appear in the TCRdb table, and some are missing; sequencing was by immunoSEQ multiplex PCR. This sample has 250,000 to 300,000 clones; roughly 88% occur once, and the top ten carry about 1%. Sequenced input: PBMCs or T cells enriched from blood (not recorded which). These receptor sequences come from a woman between 25 and 40 years old who had recovered from COVID-19.

The chain combines TRBV29-1 with TRBJ2-5; D gene unclear. From germline, CDR1 is SQVTM and CDR2 ANQGSEA. The CDR3 runs 12 residues. The V end lost 0 bases, the J end lost 4 bases, and 6 bases lay between the germline ends. The CDR3 coding sequence is TGCAGCGTTGAAGAAGGCGGAGAGACCCAGTACTTC. This codes for CSVEEGGETQYF.

V gene TRBV24-1 combines with J gene TRBJ1-5; D not resolved. Looked up from germline, CDR1 is KGHDR and CDR2 is SFDVKD. This CDR3 is built from 12 residues. V was clipped by 3 bases and J by 3 bases, with 2 bases between them. The CDR3 loop reads CATSDLNQPQHF. CDR3 nucleotides: TGTGCCACCAGTGATCTCAATCAGCCCCAGCATTTT.

The rearrangement joins TRBV7-2 to TRBJ2-7, with D maybe TRBD2 (5 bases). Germline V gives CDR1 SGHTA, CDR2 FQGNSA. CDR3 length equals 13 residues. Deletions cut 4 bases from V and 7 bases from J, with 14 bases between. The CDR3 reads CASSSPAPGEQYF. The CDR3 DNA is TGTGCCAGCAGCTCCCCTGCCCCGGGGGAGCAGTACTTC.

The J gene is TRBJ1-5, the V gene TRBV28; 8 bases map to TRBD1. There are 13 residues in the CDR3. Germline lookup yields CDR1 MDHEN and CDR2 SYDVKM. With 7 bases clipped from V and 9 bases from J, the junction kept 8 bases outside the gene matches. CDR3 in DNA: TGTGCCAGCACAAAGACAGGGACAGGGCCCCAGCATTTT. This codes for CASTKTGTGPQHF.

The chain has TRBV5-1 and TRBJ1-3, with 7 bases fitting TRBD1. The trim removed 7 bases at V and 4 bases at J, leaving 8 bases unmatched. Germline CDR1 SGHRS, CDR2 YFSETQ. The CDR3 loop spans 14 amino acids. The chain's CDR3 is CASPDRRSGNTIYF. Here the CDR3 DNA reads TGCGCCAGCCCGGACAGGCGAAGCGGAAACACCATATATTTT. Filled out from reference TRBV5-1 and TRBJ1-3, the complete variable domain reads KAGVTQTPRYLIKTRGQQVTLSCSPISGHRSVSWYQQTPGQGLQFLFEYFSETQRNKGNFPGRFSGRQFSNSRSEMNVSTLELGDSALYLCASPDRRSGNTIYFGEGSWLTVV.

Note on this clone: A read error may produce the germline difference seen at one junction end. This chain connects TRBV30 to TRBJ2-7; 9 nucleotides agree with TRBD1. CDR3 length equals 15 residues. Germline V gene data show CDR1 as GTSNPN and CDR2 as SVGIG (reference sequence). CDR3 coding DNA: TGTACCTGGAGCTCGGGGACAGGGATTATCTACGAGCAGTACTTC. Amino acid sequence: CTWSSGTGIIYEQYF. Using reference TRBV30 and TRBJ2-7 for the parts outside the CDR3, the full variable domain is SQTIHQWPATLVQPVGSPLSLECTVEGTSNPNLYWYRQAAGRGLQLLFYSVGIGQISSEVPQNLSASRPQDRQFILSSKKLLLSDSGFYLCTWSSGTGIIYEQYFGPGTRLTVT.

The rearrangement links TRBV15 to TRBJ1-2; D is unclear. The CDR3 sequence is 12 residues long. The germline V gene encodes CDR1 LNHNV and CDR2 YYDKDF (reference sequence). V lost 0 bases to trimming and J lost 5 bases, with 4 bases between them. The CDR3: CATSREAYGYTF. CDR3 DNA sequence: TGTGCCACCAGCAGAGAGGCATATGGCTACACCTTC.

The chain is built from TRBV7-2 and TRBJ1-2; TRBD1 agrees at 7 bases. The CDR3 extends over 13 amino acids. Germline CDR1 is SGHTA and CDR2 is FQGNSA. The V and J ends lost 6 bases and 5 bases, in that order; junction bases with no gene match: 6. CDR3 sequence: CASSRTGGYGYTF. DNA for the CDR3: TGTGCCAGCAGTCGGACAGGAGGGTATGGCTACACCTTC.